Shown below are 11 T cell receptor beta chains from a single sample sequenced in a study of response to subunit inactivated influenza vaccine. Via MiXCR, TCRdb re-called the RT-PCR reads, giving one row per CDR3 protein. The sample lists hundreds of thousands of distinct CDR3 sequences, around 13% seen once, with roughly 6.4% in the top ten. The material was PBMCs from blood, obtained 14 to 15 days before vaccination. These receptors came from a man aged 50 or older who received an inactivated influenza vaccine.

By frequency in the sample, this clonotype is medium-sized. V is TRBV7-9 and J is TRBJ1-1; the match to TRBD1 covers 9 bases. Per the germline V gene, CDR1 is SEHNR and CDR2 is FQNEAQ (reference sequence). V gave up 1 base and J gave up 10 bases; unmatched junction bases: 4. The CDR3 extends over 13 amino acids. DNA of the CDR3: TGTGCCAGCAGCTTAGAACAGGGGGCATCAGCTTTCTTT. Protein sequence: CASSLEQGASAFF.

This clonotype has just a few counts. The chain carries TRBV9 and TRBJ2-1; 13 bases agree with TRBD2. V was pared by 3 bases and J by 7 bases, with 4 bases of the junction left unmatched. The CDR3 extends over 15 amino acids. Germline V CDR1 and CDR2: SGDLS, YYNGEE. Here the CDR3 DNA reads TGTGCCAGCAGCGCGGGGACTAGCGGGAAGAATGAGCAGTTCTTC. Translation gives CASSAGTSGKNEQFF.

This rearrangement joins TRBV6-1 to TRBJ1-2; 8 nucleotides line up with TRBD1. After removal of 10 bases from V and 6 bases from J, the junction contained 7 bases not matched to a gene. This CDR3 region has 12 residues. Germline V gene lookup returns CDR1 MNHNS and CDR2 SASEGT. DNA for the CDR3: TGTGCCACCCGGACAGGGTTAGATGGCTACACCTTC. It yields the protein CATRTGLDGYTF.

This chain links TRBV7-8 with TRBJ1-2; unclear D gene. Deletions cut 2 bases from V and 7 bases from J, with 14 bases between. Germline lookup yields CDR1 SGHVS and CDR2 FQNEAQ. The CDR3 spans 14 residues. The CDR3 DNA follows: TGTGCCAGCAGCTTATGGGATGGTACTTCTGGCTACACCTTC. It encodes CASSLWDGTSGYTF. Supplemented by reference TRBV7-8 and TRBJ1-2, the full variable domain reads GAGVSQSPRYKVAKRGQDVALRCDPISGHVSLFWYQQALGQGPEFLTYFQNEAQLDKSGLPSDRFFAERPEGSVSTLKIQRTQQEDSAVYLCASSLWDGTSGYTFGSGTRLTVV.

Judged by abundance, this clonotype is medium-sized. This chain connects TRBV12-3 or TRBV12-4 to TRBJ2-3; D is uncertain. Trimming pared 4 bases from V and 8 bases from J, leaving 13 bases between. This CDR3 is built from 13 residues. The CDR3 region has the DNA TGTGCCAGCAGTTCTGACTTACCGGGTACGCAGTATTTT. It is translated as CASSSDLPGTQYF.

The chain employs TRBV3-1 and TRBJ2-7; D possibly corresponds to TRBD2 (6 bases). The germline V gene has CDR1 LGHDT and CDR2 YNNKEL (reference sequence). The CDR3 extends over 15 amino acids. V gave up 1 base and J gave up 3 bases, with 13 bases separating them. The chain's CDR3 is CASSQARGSIYEQYF. The DNA for the CDR3 is TGTGCCAGCAGCCAAGCGCGGGGTTCCATCTACGAGCAGTACTTC.

The chain employs TRBV7-2 and TRBJ1-2; TRBD1 matches at 10 bases. V was clipped by 1 base and J by 6 bases; unmatched bases: 2. There are 14 residues in the CDR3. CDR1 SGHTA and CDR2 FQGNSA come from the germline V gene. For the CDR3, the DNA is TGTGCCAGCAGCTTAGGACAGGGGGCGCATGGCTACACCTTC. It encodes CASSLGQGAHGYTF.

This rearrangement joins TRBV28 to TRBJ2-2, with a possible D match to TRBD1 (6 bases). CDR1 is MDHEN, CDR2 SYDVKM, per germline. The CDR3 has 14 amino acids. The ends were cut back, 3 bases at V and 6 bases at J, with 11 bases in the middle. The CDR3 bases are TGTGCCAGCAGTTTCAGGGGTTCGGCCGGGGAGCTGTTTTTT. This translates into CASSFRGSAGELFF. Looking up the rest from reference TRBV28 and TRBJ2-2 gives the full variable domain: DVKVTQSSRYLVKRTGEKVFLECVQDMDHENMFWYRQDPGLGLRLIYFSYDVKMKEKGDIPEGYSVSREKKERFSLILESASTNQTSMYLCASSFRGSAGELFFGEGSRLTVL.

DNA of the CDR3: TGCAGCGTGGGACTAGCGGGAGTACCCAACTCCTACAATGAGCAGTTCTTC. Its translation is CSVGLAGVPNSYNEQFF. The rearrangement joins TRBV29-1 to TRBJ2-1, with TRBD2 matching over 14 bases. The CDR3 totals 17 residues. The ends lost 6 bases at V and 0 bases at J; junction bases unmatched: 7. Germline V lookup: CDR1 SQVTM, CDR2 ANQGSEA.

This clonotype occurred many times. DNA for the CDR3: TGTGCCAGCAGCTTAAAGGGAATGTTTGTGGATACGCAGTATTTT. Translating it yields CASSLKGMFVDTQYF. The chain is built from TRBV7-8 and TRBJ2-3; D ambiguous. The V gene's germline CDR1 is SGHVS and CDR2 FQNEAQ. The CDR3 runs to 15 residues. Trimming pared 2 bases from V and 6 bases from J, leaving 15 bases between.

This clonotype was picked up many times. The rearrangement joins TRBV7-9 to TRBJ2-1; D gene uncertain. The CDR3 is made up of 11 amino acids. V lost 1 base and J 8 bases, leaving 3 bases between the germline ends. Per germline, CDR1 SEHNR and CDR2 FQNEAQ (reference sequence). This chain's CDR3 is CASSLEDEQFF. The CDR3 nucleotides read TGTGCCAGCAGCTTAGAGGATGAGCAGTTCTTC.